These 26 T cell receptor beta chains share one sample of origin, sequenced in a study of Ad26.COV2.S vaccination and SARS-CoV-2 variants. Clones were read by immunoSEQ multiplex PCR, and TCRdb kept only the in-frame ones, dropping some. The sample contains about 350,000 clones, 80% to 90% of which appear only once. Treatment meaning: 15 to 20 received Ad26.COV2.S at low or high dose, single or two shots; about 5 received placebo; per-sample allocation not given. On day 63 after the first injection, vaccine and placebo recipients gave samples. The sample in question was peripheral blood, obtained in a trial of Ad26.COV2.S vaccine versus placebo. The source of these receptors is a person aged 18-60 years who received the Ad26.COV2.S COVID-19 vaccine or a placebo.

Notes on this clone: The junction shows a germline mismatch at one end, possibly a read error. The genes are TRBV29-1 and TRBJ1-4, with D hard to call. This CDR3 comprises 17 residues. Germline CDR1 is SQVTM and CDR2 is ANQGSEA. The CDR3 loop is CSVKEGGWSTTNEKLFF. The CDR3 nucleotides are TGCAGCGTTAAAGAGGGAGGCTGGAGCACAACTAATGAAAAACTGTTTTTT. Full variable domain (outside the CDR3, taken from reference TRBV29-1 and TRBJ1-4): SAVISQKPSRDICQRGTSLTIQCQVDSQVTMMFWYRQQPGQSLTLIATANQGSEATYESGFVIDKFPISRPNLTFSTLTVSNMSPEDSSIYLCSVKEGGWSTTNEKLFFGSGTQLSVL.

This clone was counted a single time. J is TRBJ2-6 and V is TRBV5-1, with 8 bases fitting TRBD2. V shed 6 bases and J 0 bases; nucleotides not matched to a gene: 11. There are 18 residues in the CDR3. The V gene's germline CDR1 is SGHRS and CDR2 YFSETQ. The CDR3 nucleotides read TGCGCCAGCAACCCGGGAGGGACGGGGAACTCTGGGGCCAACGTCCTGACTTTC. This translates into CASNPGGTGNSGANVLTF.

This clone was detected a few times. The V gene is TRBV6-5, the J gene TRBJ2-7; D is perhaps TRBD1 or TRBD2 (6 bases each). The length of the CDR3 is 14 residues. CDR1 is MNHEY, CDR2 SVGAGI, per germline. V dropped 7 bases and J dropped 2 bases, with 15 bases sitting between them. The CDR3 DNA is TGTGCCAGCATAACAGGGTGGGGGGCCTACGAGCAGTACTTC. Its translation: CASITGWGAYEQYF.

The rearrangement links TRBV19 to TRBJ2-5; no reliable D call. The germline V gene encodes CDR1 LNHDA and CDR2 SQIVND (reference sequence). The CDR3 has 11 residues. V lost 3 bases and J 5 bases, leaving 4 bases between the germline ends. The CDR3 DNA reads TGTGCCAGTAGTATCTCCGAGACCCAGTACTTC. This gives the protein CASSISETQYF. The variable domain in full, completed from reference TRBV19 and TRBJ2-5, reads DGGITQSPKYLFRKEGQNVTLSCEQNLNHDAMYWYRQDPGQGLRLIYYSQIVNDFQKGDIAEGYSVSREKKESFPLTVTSAQKNPTAFYLCASSISETQYFGPGTRLLVL.

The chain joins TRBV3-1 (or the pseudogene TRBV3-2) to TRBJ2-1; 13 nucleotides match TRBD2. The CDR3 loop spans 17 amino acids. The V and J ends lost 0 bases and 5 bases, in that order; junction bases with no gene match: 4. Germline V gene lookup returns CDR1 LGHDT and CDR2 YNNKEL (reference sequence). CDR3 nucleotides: TGTGCCAGCAGCCAAGAAACGACTAGCGGGGGGCACAATGAGCAGTTCTTC. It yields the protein CASSQETTSGGHNEQFF.

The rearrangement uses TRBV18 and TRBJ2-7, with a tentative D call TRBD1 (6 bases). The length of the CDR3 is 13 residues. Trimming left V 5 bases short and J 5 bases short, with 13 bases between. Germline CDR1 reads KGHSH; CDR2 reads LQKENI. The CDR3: CASSTDRRDEQYF. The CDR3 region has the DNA TGTGCCAGCTCAACGGACAGAAGGGACGAGCAGTACTTC.

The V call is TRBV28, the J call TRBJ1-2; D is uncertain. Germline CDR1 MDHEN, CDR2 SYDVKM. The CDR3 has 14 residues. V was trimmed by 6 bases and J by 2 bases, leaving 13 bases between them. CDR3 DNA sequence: TGTGCCAGCAGGGATGGCGGTTCCAACTATGGCTACACCTTC. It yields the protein CASRDGGSNYGYTF.

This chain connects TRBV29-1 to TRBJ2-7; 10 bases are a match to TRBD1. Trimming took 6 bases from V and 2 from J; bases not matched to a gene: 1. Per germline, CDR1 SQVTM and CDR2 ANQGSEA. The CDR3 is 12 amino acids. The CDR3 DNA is TGCAGCGTCGGGACAGGGGCCTACGAGCAGTACTTC. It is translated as CSVGTGAYEQYF.

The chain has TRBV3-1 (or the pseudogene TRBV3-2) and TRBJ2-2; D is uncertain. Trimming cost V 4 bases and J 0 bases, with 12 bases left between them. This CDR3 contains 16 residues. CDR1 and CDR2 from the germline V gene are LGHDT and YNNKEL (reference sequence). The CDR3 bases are TGTGCCAGCAGCCCCCGGACGACTTCGAACACCGGGGAGCTGTTTTTT. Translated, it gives CASSPRTTSNTGELFF.

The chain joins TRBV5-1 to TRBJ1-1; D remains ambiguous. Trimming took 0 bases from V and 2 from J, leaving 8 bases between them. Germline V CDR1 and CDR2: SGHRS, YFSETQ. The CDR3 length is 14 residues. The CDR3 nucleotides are TGCGCCAGCAGCTTGGGAATCGGTAACACTGAAGCTTTCTTT. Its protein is CASSLGIGNTEAFF. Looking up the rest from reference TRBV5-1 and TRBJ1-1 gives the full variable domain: KAGVTQTPRYLIKTRGQQVTLSCSPISGHRSVSWYQQTPGQGLQFLFEYFSETQRNKGNFPGRFSGRQFSNSRSEMNVSTLELGDSALYLCASSLGIGNTEAFFGQGTRLTVV.

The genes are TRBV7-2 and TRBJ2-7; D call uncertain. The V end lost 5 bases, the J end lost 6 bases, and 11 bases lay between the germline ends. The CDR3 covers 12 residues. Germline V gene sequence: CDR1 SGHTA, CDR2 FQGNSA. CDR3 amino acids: CASSPSGLEQYF. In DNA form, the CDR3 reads TGTGCCAGCAGCCCTAGTGGTCTCGAGCAGTACTTC. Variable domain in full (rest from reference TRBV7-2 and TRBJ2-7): GAGVSQSPSNKVTEKGKDVELRCDPISGHTALYWYRQSLGQGLEFLIYFQGNSAPDKSGLPSDRFSAERTGGSVSTLTIQRTQQEDSAVYLCASSPSGLEQYFGPGTRLTVT.

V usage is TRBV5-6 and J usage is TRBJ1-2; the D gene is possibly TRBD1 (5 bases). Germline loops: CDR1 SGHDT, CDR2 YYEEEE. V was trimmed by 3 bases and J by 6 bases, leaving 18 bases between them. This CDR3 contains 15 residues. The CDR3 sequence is CASSSALRGSNGYTF. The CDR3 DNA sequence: TGTGCCAGCAGCTCGGCCCTTAGGGGTAGCAATGGCTACACCTTC.

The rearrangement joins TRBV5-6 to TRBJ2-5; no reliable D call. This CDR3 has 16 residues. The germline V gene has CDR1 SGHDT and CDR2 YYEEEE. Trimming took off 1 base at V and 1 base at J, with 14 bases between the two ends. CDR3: CASSLSARNLQETQYF. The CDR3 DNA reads TGTGCCAGCAGCTTGTCGGCCCGAAACCTCCAAGAGACCCAGTACTTC.

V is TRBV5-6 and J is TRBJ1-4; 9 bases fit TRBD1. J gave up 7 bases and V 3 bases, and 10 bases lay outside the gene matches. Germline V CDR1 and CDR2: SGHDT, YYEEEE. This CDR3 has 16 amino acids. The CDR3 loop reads CASSSLTGGLGEKLFF. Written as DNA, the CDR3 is TGTGCCAGCAGCTCCCTGACAGGGGGGCTTGGTGAAAAACTGTTTTTT. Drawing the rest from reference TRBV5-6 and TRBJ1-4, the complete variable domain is DAGVTQSPTHLIKTRGQQVTLRCSPKSGHDTVSWYQQALGQGPQFIFQYYEEEERQRGNFPDRFSGHQFPNYSSELNVNALLLGDSALYLCASSSLTGGLGEKLFFGSGTQLSVL.

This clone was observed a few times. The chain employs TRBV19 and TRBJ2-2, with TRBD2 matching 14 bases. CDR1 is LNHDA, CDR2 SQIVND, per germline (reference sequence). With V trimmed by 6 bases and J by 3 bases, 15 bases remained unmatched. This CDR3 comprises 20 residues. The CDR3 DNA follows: TGTGCCAGTAGGCTCCCCCCCGGACTAGCGGGAGGAGTTGACACCGGGGAGCTGTTTTTT. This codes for CASRLPPGLAGGVDTGELFF.

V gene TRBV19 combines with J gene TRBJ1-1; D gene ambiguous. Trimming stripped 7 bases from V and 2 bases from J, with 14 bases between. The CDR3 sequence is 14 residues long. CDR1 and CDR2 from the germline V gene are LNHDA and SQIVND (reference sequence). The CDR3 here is CASIPYGKNTEAFF. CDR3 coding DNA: TGTGCCAGTATCCCATACGGGAAAAACACTGAAGCTTTCTTT.

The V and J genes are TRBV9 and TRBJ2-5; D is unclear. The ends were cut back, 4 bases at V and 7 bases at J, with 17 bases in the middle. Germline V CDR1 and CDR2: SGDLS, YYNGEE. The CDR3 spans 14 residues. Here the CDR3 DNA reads TGTGCCAGCAGCCCCTCCAGCAAGCCCGGGACCCAGTACTTC. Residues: CASSPSSKPGTQYF.

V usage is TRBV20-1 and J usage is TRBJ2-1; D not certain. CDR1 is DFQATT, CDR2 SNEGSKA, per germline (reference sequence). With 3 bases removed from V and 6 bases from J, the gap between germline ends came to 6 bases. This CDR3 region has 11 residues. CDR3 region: CSASPANEQFF. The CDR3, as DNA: TGCAGTGCTAGTCCTGCCAATGAGCAGTTCTTC.

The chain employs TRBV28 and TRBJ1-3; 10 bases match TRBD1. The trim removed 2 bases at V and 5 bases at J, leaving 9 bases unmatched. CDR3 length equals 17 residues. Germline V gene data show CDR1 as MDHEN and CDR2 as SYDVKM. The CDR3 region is CASSLPLDRGQRNTIYF. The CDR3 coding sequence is TGTGCCAGCAGTTTACCTCTCGACAGGGGGCAAAGAAACACCATATATTTT.

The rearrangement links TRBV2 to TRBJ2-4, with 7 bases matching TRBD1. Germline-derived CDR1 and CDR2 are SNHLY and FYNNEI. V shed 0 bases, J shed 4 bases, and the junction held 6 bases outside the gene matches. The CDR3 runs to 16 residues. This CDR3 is CASSEAVGQPKNIQYF. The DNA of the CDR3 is TGTGCCAGCAGTGAAGCCGTGGGACAGCCGAAAAACATTCAGTACTTC.

CDR3 in DNA: TGTGCCAGCATGGGCTGGACAGGGATTGAAAAACTGTTTTTT. It yields the protein CASMGWTGIEKLFF. The chain has TRBV28 and TRBJ1-4, with TRBD1 matching 8 bases. CDR1 is MDHEN, CDR2 SYDVKM, per germline. CDR3 length: 14 residues. The trim removed 7 bases at V and 7 bases at J, leaving 8 bases unmatched.

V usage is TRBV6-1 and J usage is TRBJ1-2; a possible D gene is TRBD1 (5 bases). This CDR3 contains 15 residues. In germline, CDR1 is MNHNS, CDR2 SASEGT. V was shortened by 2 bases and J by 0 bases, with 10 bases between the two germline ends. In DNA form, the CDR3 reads TGTGCCAGCAGTGAATCTACAGGCCCTAACTATGGCTACACCTTC. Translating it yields CASSESTGPNYGYTF.

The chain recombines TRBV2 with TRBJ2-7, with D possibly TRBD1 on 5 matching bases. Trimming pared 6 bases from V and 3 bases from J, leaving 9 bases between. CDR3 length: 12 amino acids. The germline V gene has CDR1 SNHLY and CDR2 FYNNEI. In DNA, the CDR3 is TGTGCCAGCAGGGACATGATCTACGAGCAGTACTTC. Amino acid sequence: CASRDMIYEQYF.

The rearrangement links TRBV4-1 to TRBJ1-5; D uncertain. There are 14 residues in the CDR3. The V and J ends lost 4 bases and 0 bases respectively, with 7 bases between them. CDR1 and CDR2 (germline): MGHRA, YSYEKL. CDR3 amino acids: CASSPRTSNQPQHF. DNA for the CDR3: TGCGCCAGCAGCCCCAGAACTAGCAATCAGCCCCAGCATTTT.

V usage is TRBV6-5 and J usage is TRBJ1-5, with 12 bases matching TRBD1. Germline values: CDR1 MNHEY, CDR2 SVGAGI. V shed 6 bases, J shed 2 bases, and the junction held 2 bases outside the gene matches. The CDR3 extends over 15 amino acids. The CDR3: CASRGQGAGNQPQHF. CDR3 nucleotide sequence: TGTGCCAGCAGGGGACAGGGGGCTGGCAATCAGCCCCAGCATTTT.

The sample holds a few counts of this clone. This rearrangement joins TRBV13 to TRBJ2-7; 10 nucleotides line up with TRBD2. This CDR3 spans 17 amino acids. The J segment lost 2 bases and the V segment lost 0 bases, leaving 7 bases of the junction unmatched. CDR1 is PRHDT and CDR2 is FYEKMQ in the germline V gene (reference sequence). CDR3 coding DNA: TGTGCCAGCAGCTTAGGATCTCGGACTAGCGGCACCTACGAGCAGTACTTC. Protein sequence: CASSLGSRTSGTYEQYF.